The present T cell receptor (beta chain) was sequenced within a study of blood T cell repertoires in COVID-19. Overall study context: The United States, Italy and Spain provided the acute and convalescent COVID-19 samples. Nucleic acid was either cDNA or gDNA, and it came from T cells, B-cell-depleted T cells, or PBMCs.

Methods used by the authors: Amplification of reference gene primers provided the estimated nucleated cell counts. The table came from immunoSEQ multiplex PCR; TCRdb's copy has only in-frame clones and leaves some out. The V and J calls and clone size are taken from that table; D and trimming were inferred from the DNA. The profile shows a few hundred thousand clones, around 84% of them singletons. Germline V gives CDR1 SGHDT, CDR2 YYEEEE. CDR3 length equals 17 residues. Trimming took 5 bases from V and 3 from J, leaving 20 bases between them. Assignment of participants to cohorts was predicated upon participant-reported clinical history.

This clonotype was obtained from a man aged 30 to 39 with acute COVID-19. The chain recombines TRBV5-6 with TRBJ1-4, with D perhaps matching TRBD1 (5 bases). The sample consisted of PBMCs or T cells enriched from blood (not recorded which). The CDR3 sequence is CASSPTRTEGSNEKLFF. The CDR3 DNA reads as TGTGCCAGCAGTCCCACGCGGACGGAGGGGTCTAATGAAAAACTGTTTTTT. Full variable domain (outside the CDR3, taken from reference TRBV5-6 and TRBJ1-4): DAGVTQSPTHLIKTRGQQVTLRCSPKSGHDTVSWYQQALGQGPQFIFQYYEEEERQRGNFPDRFSGHQFPNYSSELNVNALLLGDSALYLCASSPTRTEGSNEKLFFGSGTQLSVL.